This TCR beta chain was documented in a study of spatial heterogeneity in lung cancer. Study context: Each unique TCR and UMI combination was seen more than ten times on average in raw reads. Study findings and constraints: Ubiquitous expanded tumor TCRs were seen in blood more at resection than at follow-up.

Germline CDR1 reads SGHAT; CDR2 reads FQNNGV. The V gene lost 5 bases and the J gene lost 6 bases, with 17 bases spanning the gap. The CDR3 is made up of 15 amino acids. Every TCR cDNA molecule bore its own unique molecular identifier. TCRdb independently ran MiXCR on the 5' RACE reads; one entry per CDR3 protein. The data hold tens of thousands of distinct CDR3 sequences, with roughly 9.5% observed a single time. This clonotype has just a few counts. Its matching antigen is unknown. Time point defined: sample taken at primary tumor resection. Unsorted whole RNA of tumor, nontumor lung or frozen PBMC was sequenced.

Sequences were derived from PBMCs, sampled at surgery. This chain connects TRBV11-2 to TRBJ2-4; a possible D gene is TRBD1 (7 bases). The receptor was derived from a male donor with early-stage non-small cell lung cancer. CDR3 DNA sequence: TGTGCCAGCAGCCCCTTACGACAGGGACTAAACATTCAGTACTTC. Amino acid sequence: CASSPLRQGLNIQYF.